This T cell receptor beta chain stems from a study of T cell changes during pregnancy in multiple sclerosis. This clone has just one count. The repertoire was sequenced with immunoSEQ multiplex PCR; TCRdb's copy has only in-frame clones and lacks some. The sample has around 40,000 clones, 85% to 95% seen once. Trimming took 1 base from V and 7 from J, leaving 6 bases between them. CDR1 SGHKS and CDR2 YYEKEE come from the germline V gene (reference sequence). The CDR3 runs to 11 residues. Source: CD4+ T cells from peripheral blood mononuclear cells, taken in the third trimester of pregnancy. This chain joins TRBV5-5 and TRBJ2-7; tentative D call: TRBD1 (6 bases). This sequence originates from a female donor with multiple sclerosis, enrolled in a pregnancy study. CDR3 nucleotides: TGTGCCAGCAGCTTGAGGGGGGAGCAGTACTTC. Its translation is CASSLRGEQYF. Full variable domain (missing parts from reference TRBV5-5 and TRBJ2-7): DAGVTQSPTHLIKTRGQQVTLRCSPISGHKSVSWYQQVLGQGPQFIFQYYEKEERGRGNFPDRFSARQFPNYSSELNVNALLLGDSALYLCASSLRGEQYFGPGTRLTVT.